This T cell receptor (beta chain) was observed in a study of cytomegalovirus exposure and HLA in healthy donors. General observations from the study: With further analysis later on, most CMV-associated TCR beta chains appeared HLA-restricted. Later analysis showed TCR association rates varying by HLA locus, highest for DRB1 and lowest for HLA-C.

Primers for the PCR totalled 60 Vbeta and 13 Jbeta. The data were produced by immunoSEQ multiplex PCR, yet TCRdb's version contains in-frame clones alone and is incomplete. The table shows over 250,000 clones, with roughly 70% occurring only once. With respect to this clone: What it recognizes is unknown.

Germline values: CDR1 MDHEN, CDR2 SYDVKM. The CDR3 loop spans 15 amino acids. V shed 5 bases and J 7 bases; nucleotides not matched to a gene: 10. This clonotype was sampled from a female donor in good health and CMV-seronegative. What was sequenced was PBMCs. This chain uses TRBV28 with TRBJ2-7; 11 bases are shared with TRBD2. The CDR3 sequence: CASSPRLAGLTEQYF. CDR3 nucleotide sequence: TGTGCCAGCAGTCCCCGACTAGCGGGGCTTACGGAGCAGTACTTC.